This TCR beta chain derives from a study of T-cell reconstitution after alpha-beta-depleted transplantation in children. Unique molecular identifiers were used to barcode this TCRbeta library. Each CDR3 protein is one row after TCRdb ran MiXCR on the PCR reads. This table has roughly 250,000 distinct CDR3 sequences, just under 8.5% appearing once. This clonotype was recorded at least ten times. This CDR3 comprises 15 residues. V lost 0 bases and J 4 bases, leaving 12 bases between the germline ends. Germline V gene lookup returns CDR1 SGDLS and CDR2 YYNGEE. The genes are TRBV9 and TRBJ2-3; the D gene is possibly TRBD2 (6 bases). The clonotype originates from a male patient younger than 18 who had a stem cell transplant for acute lymphoblastic leukemia, so the T cells may come from the graft donor. Material: PBMCs, mostly from graft donor cells, obtained 180 days after TCRalphabeta/CD19-depleted stem cell transplant. CDR3 protein: CASSVEVSGADTQYF. As DNA, the CDR3 is TGTGCCAGCAGCGTAGAGGTCTCGGGGGCAGATACGCAGTATTTT.